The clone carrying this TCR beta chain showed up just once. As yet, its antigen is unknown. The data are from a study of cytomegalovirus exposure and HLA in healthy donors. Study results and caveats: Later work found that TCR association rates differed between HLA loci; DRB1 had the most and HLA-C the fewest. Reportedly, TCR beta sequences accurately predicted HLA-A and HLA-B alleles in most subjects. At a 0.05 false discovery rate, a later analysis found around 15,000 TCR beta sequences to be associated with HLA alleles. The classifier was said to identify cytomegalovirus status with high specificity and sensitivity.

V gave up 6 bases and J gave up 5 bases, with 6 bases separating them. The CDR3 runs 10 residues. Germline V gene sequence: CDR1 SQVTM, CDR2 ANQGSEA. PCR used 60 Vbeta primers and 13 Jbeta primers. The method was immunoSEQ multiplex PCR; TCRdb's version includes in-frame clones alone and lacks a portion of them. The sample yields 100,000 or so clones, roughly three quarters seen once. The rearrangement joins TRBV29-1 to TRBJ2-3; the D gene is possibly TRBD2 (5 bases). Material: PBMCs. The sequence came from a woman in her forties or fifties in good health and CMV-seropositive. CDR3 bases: TGCAGCGTCGGGATAGATACGCAGTATTTT. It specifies CSVGIDTQYF.